This entry describes one TCR beta chain. The germline gives CDR1 MNHEY, CDR2 SMNVEV (reference sequence). There are 15 residues in the CDR3. Between the trimmed V and J ends, which lost 5 bases and 7 bases, there was a span of 15 bases. The data stem from a study of blood T cell repertoires in COVID-19. Study background: Collection of acute and convalescent COVID-19 samples took place in the United States, Italy and Spain.

Original data processing: Reference gene primer amplification yielded estimated nucleated cell counts. Profiled with immunoSEQ multiplex PCR; TCRdb holds only in-frame clones, not every one. The V and J calls and the clone size are those of that table, but D and trimming were determined from the DNA. Of 200,000 to 250,000 clones in the sample, 84% were seen once. The genes are TRBV27 and TRBJ1-6, with no clear D. The sample was peripheral blood. The receptor was derived from a woman at least 80 years old with active or convalescent COVID-19. CDR3 nucleotide sequence: TGTGCCAGCAGTCGGAAAGACACCACGAATTCACCCCTCCACTTT. It translates to CASSRKDTTNSPLHF.